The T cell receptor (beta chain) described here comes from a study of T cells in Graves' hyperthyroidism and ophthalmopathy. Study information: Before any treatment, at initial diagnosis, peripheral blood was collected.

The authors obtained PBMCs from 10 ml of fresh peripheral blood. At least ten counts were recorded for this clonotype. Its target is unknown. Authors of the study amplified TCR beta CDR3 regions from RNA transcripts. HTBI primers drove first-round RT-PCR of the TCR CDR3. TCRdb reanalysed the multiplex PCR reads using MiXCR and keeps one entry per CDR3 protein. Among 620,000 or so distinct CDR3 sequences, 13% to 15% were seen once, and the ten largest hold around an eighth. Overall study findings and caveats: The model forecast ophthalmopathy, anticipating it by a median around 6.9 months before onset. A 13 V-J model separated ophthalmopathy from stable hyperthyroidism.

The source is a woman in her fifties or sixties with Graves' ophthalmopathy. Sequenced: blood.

This CDR3 reads CASSQDRQATNEKLFF. The CDR3 DNA reads as TGTGCCAGCAGCCAAGATCGACAGGCAACTAATGAAAAACTGTTTTTT. The chain employs TRBV3-1 and TRBJ1-4, with a possible D match to TRBD1 (6 bases). The CDR3 totals 16 residues. Looked up from germline, CDR1 is LGHDT and CDR2 is YNNKEL (reference sequence). V dropped 0 bases and J dropped 0 bases, with 8 bases sitting between them.